This T cell receptor (beta chain) was recovered during a study of control samples from healthy donors and cancer patients. Produced via immunoSEQ multiplex PCR; TCRdb's table is partial and in-frame only. The table records 130,000 or so clones, more than 75% of them present only once. This clone came up a few times. Germline CDR1 and CDR2: LNHDA and SQIVND (reference sequence). CDR3 length: 15 residues. V lost 4 bases and J lost 0, with 12 bases in between. This sequence was found in a man aged 55 to 69 in good health. The chain is built from TRBV19 and TRBJ1-1; TRBD1 might be the D (5 bases). Sequenced material: blood. The CDR3 region is CASSKLQGLNTEAFF. The CDR3 DNA sequence: TGTGCCAGTAGTAAGCTTCAGGGTTTGAACACTGAAGCTTTCTTT.